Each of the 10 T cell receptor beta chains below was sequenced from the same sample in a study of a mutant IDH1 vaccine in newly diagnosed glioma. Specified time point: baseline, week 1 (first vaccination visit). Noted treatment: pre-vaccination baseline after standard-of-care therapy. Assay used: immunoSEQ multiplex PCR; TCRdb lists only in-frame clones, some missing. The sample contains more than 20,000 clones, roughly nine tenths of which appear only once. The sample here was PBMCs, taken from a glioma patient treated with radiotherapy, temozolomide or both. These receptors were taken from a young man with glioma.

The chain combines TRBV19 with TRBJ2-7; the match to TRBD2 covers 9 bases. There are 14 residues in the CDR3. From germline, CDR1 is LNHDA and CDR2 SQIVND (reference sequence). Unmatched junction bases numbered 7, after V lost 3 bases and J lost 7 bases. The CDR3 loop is CASSIAGGPGEQYF. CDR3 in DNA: TGTGCCAGTAGTATCGCGGGAGGGCCGGGGGAGCAGTACTTC.

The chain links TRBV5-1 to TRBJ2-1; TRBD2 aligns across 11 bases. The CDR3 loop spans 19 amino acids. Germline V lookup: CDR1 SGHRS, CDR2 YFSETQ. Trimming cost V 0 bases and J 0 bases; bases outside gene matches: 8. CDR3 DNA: TGCGCCAGCAGCTTGGAAGCTAGCGGGAGGCCCAGCTCCTACAATGAGCAGTTCTTC. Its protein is CASSLEASGRPSSYNEQFF. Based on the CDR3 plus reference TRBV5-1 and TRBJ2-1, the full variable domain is KAGVTQTPRYLIKTRGQQVTLSCSPISGHRSVSWYQQTPGQGLQFLFEYFSETQRNKGNFPGRFSGRQFSNSRSEMNVSTLELGDSALYLCASSLEASGRPSSYNEQFFGPGTRLTVL.

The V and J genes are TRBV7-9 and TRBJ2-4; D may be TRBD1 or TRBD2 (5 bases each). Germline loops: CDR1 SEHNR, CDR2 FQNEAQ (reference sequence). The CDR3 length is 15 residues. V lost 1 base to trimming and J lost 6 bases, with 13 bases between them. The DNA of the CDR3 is TGTGCCAGCAGCTTAGACGGGTTGAGGGGAAACATTCAGTACTTC. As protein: CASSLDGLRGNIQYF. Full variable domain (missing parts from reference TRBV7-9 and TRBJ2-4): DTGVSQNPRHKITKRGQNVTFRCDPISEHNRLYWYRQTLGQGPEFLTYFQNEAQLEKSRLLSDRFSAERPKGSFSTLEIQRTEQGDSAMYLCASSLDGLRGNIQYFGAGTRLSVL.

The CDR3 DNA sequence: TGTGCCTGGAGTTCCGGGACAGAGCAGTTCTTC. Amino acid sequence: CAWSSGTEQFF. The rearrangement uses TRBV30 and TRBJ2-1; D is perhaps TRBD1 (6 bases). Trimming stripped 2 bases from V and 10 bases from J, with 9 bases between. The germline gives CDR1 GTSNPN, CDR2 SVGIG (reference sequence). This CDR3 spans 11 amino acids.

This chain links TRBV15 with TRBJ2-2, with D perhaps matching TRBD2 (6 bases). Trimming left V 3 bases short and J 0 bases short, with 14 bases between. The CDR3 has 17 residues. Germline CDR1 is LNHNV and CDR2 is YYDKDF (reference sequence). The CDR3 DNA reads TGTGCCACCAGCAGGGGTACCGGGACTGCGAACACCGGGGAGCTGTTTTTT. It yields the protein CATSRGTGTANTGELFF.

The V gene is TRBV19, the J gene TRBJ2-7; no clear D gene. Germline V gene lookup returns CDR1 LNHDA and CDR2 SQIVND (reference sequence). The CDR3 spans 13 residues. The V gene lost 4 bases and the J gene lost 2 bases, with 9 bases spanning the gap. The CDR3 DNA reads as TGTGCCAGTAGTAACCCAGGCACCTACGAGCAGTACTTC. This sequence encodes CASSNPGTYEQYF.

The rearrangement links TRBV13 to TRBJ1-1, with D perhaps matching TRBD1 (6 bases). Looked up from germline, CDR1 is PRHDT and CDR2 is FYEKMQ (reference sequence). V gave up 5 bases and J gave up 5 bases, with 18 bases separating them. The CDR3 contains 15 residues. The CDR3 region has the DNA TGTGCCAGCAGCCTTATACAGGGTTTCAAGACTGAAGCTTTCTTT. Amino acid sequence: CASSLIQGFKTEAFF.

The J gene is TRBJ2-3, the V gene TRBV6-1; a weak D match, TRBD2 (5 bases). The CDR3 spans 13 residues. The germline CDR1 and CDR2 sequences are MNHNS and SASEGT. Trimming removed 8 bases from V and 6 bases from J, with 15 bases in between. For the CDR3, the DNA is TGTGCCAGCGAGGGAGCCCCGTGGGATACGCAGTATTTT. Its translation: CASEGAPWDTQYF.

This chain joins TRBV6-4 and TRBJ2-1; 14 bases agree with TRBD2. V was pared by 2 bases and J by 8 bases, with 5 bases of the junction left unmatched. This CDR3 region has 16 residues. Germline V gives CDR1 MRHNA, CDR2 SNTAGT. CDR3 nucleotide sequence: TGTGCCAGCAGTGACCCGGGGACTAGCGGGAGAGATGAGCAGTTCTTC. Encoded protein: CASSDPGTSGRDEQFF.

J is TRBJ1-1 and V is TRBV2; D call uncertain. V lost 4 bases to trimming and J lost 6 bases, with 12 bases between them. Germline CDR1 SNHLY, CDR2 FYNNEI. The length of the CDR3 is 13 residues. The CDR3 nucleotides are TGTGCCAGCAGTGGGACGGTGGACGCTGAAGCTTTCTTT. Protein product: CASSGTVDAEAFF.